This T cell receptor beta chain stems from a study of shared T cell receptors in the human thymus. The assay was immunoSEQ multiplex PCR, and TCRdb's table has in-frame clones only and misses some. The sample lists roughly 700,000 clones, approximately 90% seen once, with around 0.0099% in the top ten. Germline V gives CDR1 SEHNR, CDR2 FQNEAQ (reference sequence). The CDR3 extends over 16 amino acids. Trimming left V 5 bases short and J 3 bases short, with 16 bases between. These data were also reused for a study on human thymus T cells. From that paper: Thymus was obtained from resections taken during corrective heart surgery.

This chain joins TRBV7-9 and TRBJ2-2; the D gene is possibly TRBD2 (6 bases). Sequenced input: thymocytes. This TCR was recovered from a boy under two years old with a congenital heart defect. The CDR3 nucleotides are TGTGCCAGCAGCCCCCCTCCGGGAGCCCACACCGGGGAGCTGTTTTTT. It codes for CASSPPPGAHTGELFF.